The rows below give T cell receptor beta chains drawn from one sample of a study of T cells in Graves' hyperthyroidism and ophthalmopathy. Via MiXCR, TCRdb re-called the multiplex PCR reads, giving one row per CDR3 protein. The sample lists around 430,000 distinct CDR3 sequences; around 14% were seen once. The sequencing sample was made of blood. The receptors originated from a woman aged 25-40 years with Graves' hyperthyroidism. Each CDR3 is given with its conserved first and last residue. D genes are given only for firm matches. Size is stated for part of the rows, as once, few or many counts, or as a class when the clone is expanded.

TRBD1	TRBV9	many	CASSLTSGTGWGEQYF
NA	TRBV2	many	CASSEVGYDEQYF
TRBD1	TRBV25-1	NA	CASSGGDRAGNEQFF
NA	TRBV5-4	NA	CASSFSPDTQYF
NA	TRBV19	few	CASSIASDQPQHF
NA	TRBV24-1	NA	CATSDLGPRAGTSPGANVLTF
TRBD2	TRBV20-1	NA	CSHSASGRGSYNEQFF
TRBD2	TRBV27	NA	CASSSPAGGMQFF
NA	TRBV28	NA	CASRPRGVLNTIYF
TRBD1	TRBV20-1	NA	CSARIRTGGNGPPQHF
NA	TRBV9	NA	CASSVDAVPGREQYF
TRBD2	TRBV3-1	NA	CASSLRRTSGGDEQYF
NA	TRBV24-1	NA	CATSDSGWYEQYF
NA	TRBV30	NA	CAWSGGLSNQPQHF
TRBD2	TRBV3-1	many	CASSQEGLADYNEQFF
NA	TRBV29-1	NA	CSVEDGGSPYEQYF
NA	TRBV30	NA	CASSIDGYNQPQHF
NA	TRBV18	many	CASSPGRSHPAFF
TRBD1	TRBV6-1	NA	CASQTGDSQAFF
TRBD1	TRBV11-1	NA	CASSSRQGARETQYF
NA	TRBV28	NA	CASSSLGGPNEKLFF
TRBD1	TRBV18	few	CASSPWDRGNTEAFF
NA	TRBV30	many	CAWSGTGLFSEAFF
NA	TRBV11-2	many	CASSLYRAPYEQYF
NA	TRBV20-1	many	CSAVIASTDTQYF
TRBD1	TRBV11-2	NA	CASSLTLDRESEKLFF
NA	TRBV12-3/TRBV12-4	few	CASNPTGPYGYTF
TRBD2	TRBV3-1	few	CASSQAGRFNEQFF
TRBD1	TRBV20-1	few	CSAANSRQGAGETQYF
TRBD1	TRBV3-1	many	CASSQDRLFIEAFF
NA	TRBV7-9	many	CASSDPSVGAQGDTQYF
NA	TRBV2	NA	CASTEKRGLVGEQYF
TRBD2	TRBV9	NA	CASSGPGTSGRNTGELFF
TRBD2	TRBV2	many	CASSEASGSLYNEQFF
TRBD1	TRBV18	many	CASSSDRRENTEAFF
TRBD1	TRBV12-3/TRBV12-4	many	CASSLGQIVLNTEAFF
NA	TRBV7-8	many	CASSPTTRDTVRGNTEAFF
NA	TRBV3-1	many	CASSQDGLTSTPVEQYF
NA	TRBV20-1	NA	CSALDRNTGELFF
NA	TRBV5-5	many	CASSLIDSQETQYF
TRBD1	TRBV4-1	NA	CASSQTGSSYEQYF
NA	TRBV9	few	CASSMDILNEQFF
NA	TRBV13	many	CASSLGHRRGSGSYNEQFF
TRBD1	TRBV20-1	few	CSGRQGADEQYF
TRBD1	TRBV12-3/TRBV12-4	many	CASSQRGQVDEQYF
TRBD2	TRBV7-9	many	CASSSLGLAGGSYNEQFF
TRBD2	TRBV7-9	NA	CASSQTSGRAKGYNEQFF
NA	TRBV28	many	CASSAEGPAYEQYF
TRBD2	TRBV3-1	many	CASSLTSGRDDDEQFF
NA	TRBV20-1	few	CSASGRSGEQYF
TRBD2	TRBV6-1	NA	CASSRGLAGDDKQYF
NA	TRBV4-2	few	CASSQVESGVNYGYTF
TRBD1	TRBV2	many	CASSELGQGRETQYF
TRBD2	TRBV10-3	few	CAITVTLAGGHNEQFF
TRBD2	TRBV5-1	few	CASSLTGLAGGHEQYF
NA	TRBV5-1	many	CASSLGGENTQYF
NA	TRBV2	NA	CASEGREDTGELFF